A selection of T cell receptor beta chains follows, all from one sample in a study of blood T cells in healthy people across ages. TCRdb processed the 5' RACE reads anew with MiXCR; each CDR3 protein has one entry. The repertoire holds more than 800,000 distinct CDR3 sequences, with under 35% as singletons. Material: blood. These receptors all stem from a woman aged 80 or older in good health. The CDR3 runs from the conserved cysteine through the conserved F or W. A D gene is named only where the DNA matches it firmly. The listing skips clone size in some rows; elsewhere it reads once, few, many or a size class.

TRBJ2-1,NA,TRBV5-6,many,TGTGCCAGCAGCTTGGTTGGACATAGGATTAATGAGCAGTTCTTC,CASSLVGHRINEQFF
TRBJ2-7,NA,TRBV6-5,NA,TGTGCCAGCAGTTACCGACCGGGCGCCTACGAGCAGTACTTC,CASSYRPGAYEQYF
TRBJ1-1,NA,TRBV7-2,NA,TGTGCCAGCAGTTCTCATCGGGGGATGAACACTGAAGCTTTCTTT,CASSSHRGMNTEAFF
TRBJ2-7,NA,TRBV5-1,NA,TGCGCCAGCAGCTTGGTTCCAGGAACCTCCTACGAGCAGTACTTC,CASSLVPGTSYEQYF
TRBJ2-4,NA,TRBV5-1,many,TGCGCCAGCAGCGTCGATCCTGGGACCAAAAACATTCAGTACTTC,CASSVDPGTKNIQYF
TRBJ2-1,NA,TRBV6-2/TRBV6-3,many,TGTGCCAGCAGTTATGGGGGCACCTACAATGAGCAGTTCTTC,CASSYGGTYNEQFF
TRBJ2-7,TRBD1,TRBV29-1,many,TGCAGCGGAGGTGGGGACAGGGGGCTTGAGCAGTACTTC,CSGGGDRGLEQYF
TRBJ2-5,NA,TRBV20-1,many,TGCAGTGCTACCCGAGGGGGCGGAGGGGAGACCCAGTACTTC,CSATRGGGGETQYF
TRBJ2-7,NA,TRBV7-9,many,TGTGCCAGCAGCTATCAAGGGGACTCCTACGAGCAGTACTTC,CASSYQGDSYEQYF
TRBJ2-7,NA,TRBV27,few,TGTGCCAGCAGTAACCGGGTCCGACAGCGTGAGACCTACGAGCAGTACTTC,CASSNRVRQRETYEQYF
TRBJ2-2,TRBD1,TRBV12-3/TRBV12-4,few,TGTGCCAGCAGTTCCAGGGGGCCGAACACCGGGGAGCTGTTTTTT,CASSSRGPNTGELFF
TRBJ2-7,NA,TRBV6-2/TRBV6-3,many,TGTGCCGCCGGAACCGGGGTTCAGCAGTACTTC,CAAGTGVQQYF
TRBJ2-2,TRBD2,TRBV4-2,few,TGTGCCAGCAGCCCTCGGACTAGCGGGCCCTACACCGGGGAGCTGTTTTTT,CASSPRTSGPYTGELFF
TRBJ2-5,TRBD2,TRBV20-1,many,TGCAGTGCTAGAGTAAGCGGGACCCAAGAGACCCAGTACTTC,CSARVSGTQETQYF
TRBJ1-2,TRBD1,TRBV6-5,many,TGTGCCAGCAGTTACTCGAGACAGGGGGACGGCTACACCTTC,CASSYSRQGDGYTF
TRBJ2-3,TRBD2,TRBV15,many,TGTGCCACCAGCAGAGAACTAGCGGGGGGGCTCGGAGATACGCAGTATTTT,CATSRELAGGLGDTQYF
TRBJ2-5,NA,TRBV15,many,TGTGCCACCAGCAAGCAGCAAGAGACCCAGTACTTC,CATSKQQETQYF
TRBJ1-2,TRBD1,TRBV6-5,NA,TGTGCCAGCAGGACCGGGACAGGGGCTGGCTACACCTTC,CASRTGTGAGYTF
TRBJ2-1,NA,TRBV12-3/TRBV12-4,many,TGTGCCAGCACCTCTAGATACGAGCAGTTCTTC,CASTSRYEQFF
TRBJ2-5,NA,TRBV7-6,many,TGTGCCAGCAGCTCCCCCGGGGGGCGGGTTGGAGAGACCCAGTACTTC,CASSSPGGRVGETQYF
TRBJ2-4,NA,TRBV20-1,many,TGCAGTGCTAGGGAGTTTGGAAACATTCAGTACTTC,CSAREFGNIQYF
TRBJ2-5,NA,TRBV3-1,few,TGTGCCAGCAGCCAACGGGGTCCGGATTGGGAGACCCAGTACTTC,CASSQRGPDWETQYF
TRBJ2-5,TRBD1,TRBV12-3/TRBV12-4,many,TGTGCCAGCAGTTTAGCTGCCGGAGTCTGGGACAGGCAAGAGACCCAGTACTTC,CASSLAAGVWDRQETQYF
TRBJ2-5,NA,TRBV12-3/TRBV12-4,NA,TGTGCCAGCAGTTTAGCGGGCCTAGCCCAAGAGACCCAGTACTTC,CASSLAGLAQETQYF
TRBJ2-3,TRBD1,TRBV7-2,NA,TGTGCCAGCGGCTTCTATTCCCGGGACAGGGCCAAGCATACGCAGTATTTT,CASGFYSRDRAKHTQYF
TRBJ2-1,TRBD1,TRBV6-4,NA,TGTGCCAGCAGTAAGACAGGGGTTTACAATGAGCAGTTCTTC,CASSKTGVYNEQFF
TRBJ1-2,TRBD1,TRBV7-9,NA,TGTGCCAGCAGCCCGGACAGGGCAGCATTCTATGGCTACACCTTC,CASSPDRAAFYGYTF
TRBJ2-3,TRBD1,TRBV12-3/TRBV12-4,NA,TGTGCCAGCAGTGCCGGGACAGGGAGAGCAGATACGCAGTATTTT,CASSAGTGRADTQYF
TRBJ2-1,NA,TRBV15,many,TGTGCCACCAGCACCAGGGCCCGCAATGAGCAGTTCTTC,CATSTRARNEQFF